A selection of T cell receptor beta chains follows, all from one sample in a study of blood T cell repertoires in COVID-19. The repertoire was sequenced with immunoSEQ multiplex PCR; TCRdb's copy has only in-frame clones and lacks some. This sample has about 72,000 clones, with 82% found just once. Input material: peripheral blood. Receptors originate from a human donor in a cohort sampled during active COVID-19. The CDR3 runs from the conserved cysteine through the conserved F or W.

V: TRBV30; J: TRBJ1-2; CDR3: CAWSMGLNYGYTF
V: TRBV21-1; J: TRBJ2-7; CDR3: CASSSQRVTGGSYEQYF
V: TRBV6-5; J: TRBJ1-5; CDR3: CATGRSQPQHF
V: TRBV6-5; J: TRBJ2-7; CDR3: CASSSQGVGSYEQYF
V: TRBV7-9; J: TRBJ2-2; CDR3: CASSFSTGELFF
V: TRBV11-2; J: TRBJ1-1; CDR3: CANGDSFTEAFF
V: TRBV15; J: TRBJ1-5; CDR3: CATSTGGTNQPQHF
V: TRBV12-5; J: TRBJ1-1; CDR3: CASGLSPGTGALFDTEAFF
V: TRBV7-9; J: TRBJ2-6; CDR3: CASSLAAVSGANVLTF
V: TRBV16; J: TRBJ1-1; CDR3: CASSQLGGLNTEAFF
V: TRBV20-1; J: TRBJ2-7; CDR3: CSAREAYEQYF
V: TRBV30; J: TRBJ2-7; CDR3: CAWSVLIEQYF
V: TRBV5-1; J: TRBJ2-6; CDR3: CASSQPREGGSGANVLTF
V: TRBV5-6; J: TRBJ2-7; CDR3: CASSSGYEQYF
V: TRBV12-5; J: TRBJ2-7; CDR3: CASGSGLANEQYF
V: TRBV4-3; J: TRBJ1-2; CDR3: CASSQDVGTGDYTF
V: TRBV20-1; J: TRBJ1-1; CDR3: CSASTGGGEAFF
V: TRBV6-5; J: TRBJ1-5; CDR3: CASSSPSLRQPQHF
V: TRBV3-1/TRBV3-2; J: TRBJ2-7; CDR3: CASSQTNYEQYF
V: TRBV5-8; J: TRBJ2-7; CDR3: CASSSSGGAYEQYF
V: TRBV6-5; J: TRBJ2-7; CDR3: CASSYSGGFSSYEQYF
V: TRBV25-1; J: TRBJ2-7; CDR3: CASSELTNAIEQYF
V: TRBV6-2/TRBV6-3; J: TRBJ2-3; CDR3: CASSYSGTRTDTQYF
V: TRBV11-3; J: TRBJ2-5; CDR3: CASSTTGGAETQYF
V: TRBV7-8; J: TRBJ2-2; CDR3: CASSLGYRVLNTGELFF
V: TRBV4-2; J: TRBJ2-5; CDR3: CASSRRESSGGSVQETQYF
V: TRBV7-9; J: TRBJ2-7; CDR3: CASTNTRGGEPKLYEQYF
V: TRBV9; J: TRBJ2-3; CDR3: CASSVAIGVDTQYF
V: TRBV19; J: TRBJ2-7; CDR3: CASSIAGGNSYEQYF
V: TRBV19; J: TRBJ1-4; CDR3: CASSIREGRNEKLFF
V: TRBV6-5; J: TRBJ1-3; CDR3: CASSPIITGNTIYF
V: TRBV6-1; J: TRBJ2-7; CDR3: CASSEIRAYEQYF
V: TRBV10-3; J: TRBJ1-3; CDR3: CATDRGVGNTIYF
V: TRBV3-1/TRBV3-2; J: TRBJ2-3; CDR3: CASRGSGGTDTQYF
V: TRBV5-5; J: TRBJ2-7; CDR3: CASSLSGDSYEQYF
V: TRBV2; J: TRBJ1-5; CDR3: CASSRDRVQPQHF
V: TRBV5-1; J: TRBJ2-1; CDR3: CASSPTQGAYNEQFF
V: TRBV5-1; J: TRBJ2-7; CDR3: CASSLIGTNYEQYF
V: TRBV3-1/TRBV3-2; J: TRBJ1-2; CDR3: CASSPGGNNYGYTF
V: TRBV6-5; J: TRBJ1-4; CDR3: CASSRRTGTNEKLFF
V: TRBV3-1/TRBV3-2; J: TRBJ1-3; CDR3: CASSPVSGNTIYF
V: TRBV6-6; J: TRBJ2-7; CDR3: CASRTVASGAQEYF
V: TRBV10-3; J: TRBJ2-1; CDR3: CAIKPGGSLVPGNEQFF
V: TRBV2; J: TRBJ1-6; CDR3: CASSGTGPSPLHF
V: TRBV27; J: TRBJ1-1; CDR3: CASSLTVSPSENTEAFF
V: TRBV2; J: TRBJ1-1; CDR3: CASNKDSNTEAFF
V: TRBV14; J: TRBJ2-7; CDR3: CASSQGGQIVTYEQYF
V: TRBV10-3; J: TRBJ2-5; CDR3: CAISESQVGGAKETQYF
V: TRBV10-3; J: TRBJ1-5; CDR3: CAISGSVTQPQHF
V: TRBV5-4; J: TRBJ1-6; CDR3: CASSLRAGKDSPLHF
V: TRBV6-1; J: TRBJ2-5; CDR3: CASSESLLAGGQETQYF
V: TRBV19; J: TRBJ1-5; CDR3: CASSLYRDSNQPQHF
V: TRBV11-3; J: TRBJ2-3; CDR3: CASSFGGAQDTQYF
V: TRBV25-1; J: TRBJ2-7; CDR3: CASRGDRGNYEQYF